The TCR beta chain described here comes from a study of blood T cell repertoires in COVID-19. This CDR3 spans 13 amino acids. Trimming took off 2 bases at V and 9 bases at J, with 14 bases between the two ends. CDR1 is SGHTS, CDR2 YDEGEE, per germline. Measured with immunoSEQ multiplex PCR; TCRdb has only the in-frame clones, and not every one. The data show around 270,000 clones, approximately 83% seen once. This clone turned up a few times. The chain couples TRBV5-8 to TRBJ1-1, with no clear D. The receptor's source is a person between 65 and 79 years old with COVID-19, enrolled during active disease. Sequenced: peripheral blood. This chain's CDR3 is CASSFRGFPQAFF. The CDR3 bases are TGTGCCAGCAGCTTTCGGGGATTTCCCCAAGCTTTCTTT.